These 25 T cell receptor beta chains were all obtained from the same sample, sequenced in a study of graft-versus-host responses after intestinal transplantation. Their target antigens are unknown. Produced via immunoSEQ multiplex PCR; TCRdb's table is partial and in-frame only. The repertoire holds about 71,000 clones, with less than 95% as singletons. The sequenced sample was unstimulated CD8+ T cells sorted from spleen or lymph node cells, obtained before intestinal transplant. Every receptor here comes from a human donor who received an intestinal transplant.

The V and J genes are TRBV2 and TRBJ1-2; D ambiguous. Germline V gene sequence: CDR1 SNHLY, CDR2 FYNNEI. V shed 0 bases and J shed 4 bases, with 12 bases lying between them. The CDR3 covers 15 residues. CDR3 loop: CASSEARAVGYGYTF. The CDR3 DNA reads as TGTGCCAGCAGTGAAGCGCGGGCAGTGGGCTATGGCTACACCTTC.

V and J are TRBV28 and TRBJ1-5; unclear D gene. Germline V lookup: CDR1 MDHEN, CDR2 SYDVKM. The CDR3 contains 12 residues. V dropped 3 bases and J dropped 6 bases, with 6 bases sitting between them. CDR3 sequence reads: CASSFNIQPQHF. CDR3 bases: TGTGCCAGCAGTTTCAACATTCAGCCCCAGCATTTT. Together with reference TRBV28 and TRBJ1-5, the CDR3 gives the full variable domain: DVKVTQSSRYLVKRTGEKVFLECVQDMDHENMFWYRQDPGLGLRLIYFSYDVKMKEKGDIPEGYSVSREKKERFSLILESASTNQTSMYLCASSFNIQPQHFGDGTRLSIL.

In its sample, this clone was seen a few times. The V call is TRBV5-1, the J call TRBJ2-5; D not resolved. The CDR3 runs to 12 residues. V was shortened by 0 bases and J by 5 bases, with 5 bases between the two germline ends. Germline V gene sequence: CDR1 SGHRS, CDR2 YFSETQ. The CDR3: CASSLVGETQYF. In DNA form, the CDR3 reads TGCGCCAGCAGCTTGGTGGGCGAGACCCAGTACTTC.

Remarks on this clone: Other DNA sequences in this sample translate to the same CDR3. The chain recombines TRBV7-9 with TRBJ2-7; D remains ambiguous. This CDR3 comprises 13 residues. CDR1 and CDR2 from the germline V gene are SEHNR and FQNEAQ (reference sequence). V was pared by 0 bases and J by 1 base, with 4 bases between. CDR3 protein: CASSLALSYEQYF. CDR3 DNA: TGTGCCAGCAGCTTAGCGCTATCCTACGAGCAGTACTTC.

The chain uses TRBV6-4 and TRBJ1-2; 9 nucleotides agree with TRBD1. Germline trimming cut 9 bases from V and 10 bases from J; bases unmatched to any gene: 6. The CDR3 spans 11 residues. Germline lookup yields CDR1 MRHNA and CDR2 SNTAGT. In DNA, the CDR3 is TGTGCCAGTGGGACAGGGTTTGCCTACACCTTC. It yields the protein CASGTGFAYTF.

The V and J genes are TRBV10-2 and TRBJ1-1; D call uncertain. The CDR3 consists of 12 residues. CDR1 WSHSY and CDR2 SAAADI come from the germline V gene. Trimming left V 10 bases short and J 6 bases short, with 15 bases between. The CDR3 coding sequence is TGCGCCACCAAGGAGGGTATCTCTGAAGCTTTCTTT. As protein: CATKEGISEAFF.

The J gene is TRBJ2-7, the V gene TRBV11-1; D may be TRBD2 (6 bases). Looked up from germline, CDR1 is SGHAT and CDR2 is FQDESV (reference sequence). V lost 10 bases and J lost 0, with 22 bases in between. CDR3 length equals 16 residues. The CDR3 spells CATLTPGLFPSYEQYF. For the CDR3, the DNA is TGTGCCACCCTGACCCCGGGACTTTTCCCCTCCTACGAGCAGTACTTC.

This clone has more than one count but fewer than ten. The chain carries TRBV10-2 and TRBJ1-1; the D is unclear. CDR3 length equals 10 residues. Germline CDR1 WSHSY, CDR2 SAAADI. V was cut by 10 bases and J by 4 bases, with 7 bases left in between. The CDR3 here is CATAGTEAFF. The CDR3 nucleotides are TGCGCCACCGCGGGCACTGAAGCTTTCTTT.

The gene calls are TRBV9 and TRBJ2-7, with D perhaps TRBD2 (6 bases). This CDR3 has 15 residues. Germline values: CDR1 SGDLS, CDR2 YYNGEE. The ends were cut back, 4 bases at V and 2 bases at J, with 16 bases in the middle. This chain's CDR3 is CASSSSAGLAYEQYF. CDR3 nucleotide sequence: TGTGCCAGCAGCTCCTCGGCGGGACTCGCCTACGAGCAGTACTTC.

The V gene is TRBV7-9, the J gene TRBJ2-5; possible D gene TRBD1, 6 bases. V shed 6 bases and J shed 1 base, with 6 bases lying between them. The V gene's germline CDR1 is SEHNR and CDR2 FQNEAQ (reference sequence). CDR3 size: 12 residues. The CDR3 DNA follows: TGTGCCAGCAGAGGGGGCCAAGAGACCCAGTACTTC. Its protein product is CASRGGQETQYF.

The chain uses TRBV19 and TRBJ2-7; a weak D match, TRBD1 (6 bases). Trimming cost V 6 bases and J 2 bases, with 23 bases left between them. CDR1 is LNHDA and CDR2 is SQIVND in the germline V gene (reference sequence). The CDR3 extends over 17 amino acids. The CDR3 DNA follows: TGTGCCAGTAGGTCCCGGGACACCTCAGACTCTCCCTACGAGCAGTACTTC. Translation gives CASRSRDTSDSPYEQYF.

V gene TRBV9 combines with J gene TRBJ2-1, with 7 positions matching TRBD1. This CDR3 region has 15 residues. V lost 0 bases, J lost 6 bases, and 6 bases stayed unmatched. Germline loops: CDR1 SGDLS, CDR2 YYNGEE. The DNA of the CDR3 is TGTGCCAGCAGCGTAGGAGGCAGGGGGTTCAATGAGCAGTTCTTC. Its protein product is CASSVGGRGFNEQFF.

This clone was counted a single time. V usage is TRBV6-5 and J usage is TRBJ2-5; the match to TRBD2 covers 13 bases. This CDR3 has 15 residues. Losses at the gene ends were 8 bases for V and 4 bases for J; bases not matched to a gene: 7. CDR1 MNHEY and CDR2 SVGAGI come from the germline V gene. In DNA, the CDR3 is TGTGCCAGCGGCACTAGCGGGGGGGCCTTAGAGACCCAGTACTTC. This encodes CASGTSGGALETQYF.

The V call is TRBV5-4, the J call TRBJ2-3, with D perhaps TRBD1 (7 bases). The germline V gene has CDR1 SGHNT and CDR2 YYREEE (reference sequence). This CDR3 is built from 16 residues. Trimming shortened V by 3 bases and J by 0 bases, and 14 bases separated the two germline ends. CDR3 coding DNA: TGTGCCAGCAGCTCCGGAGGGGGCCAGAGCACAGATACGCAGTATTTT. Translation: CASSSGGGQSTDTQYF.

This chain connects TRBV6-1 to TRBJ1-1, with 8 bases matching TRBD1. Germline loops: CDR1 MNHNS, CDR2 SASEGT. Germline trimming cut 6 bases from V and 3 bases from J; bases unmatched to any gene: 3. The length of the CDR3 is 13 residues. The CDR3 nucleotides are TGTGCCAGCAGGGACAGGGTTGACACTGAAGCTTTCTTT. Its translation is CASRDRVDTEAFF.

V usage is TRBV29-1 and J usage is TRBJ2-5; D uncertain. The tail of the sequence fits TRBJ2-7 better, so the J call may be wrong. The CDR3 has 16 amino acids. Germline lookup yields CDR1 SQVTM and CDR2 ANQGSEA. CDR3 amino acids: CSVVTRVGPPSYEQYF. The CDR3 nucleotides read TGCAGCGTTGTCACCCGGGTCGGCCCCCCCTCCTACGAGCAGTACTTC.

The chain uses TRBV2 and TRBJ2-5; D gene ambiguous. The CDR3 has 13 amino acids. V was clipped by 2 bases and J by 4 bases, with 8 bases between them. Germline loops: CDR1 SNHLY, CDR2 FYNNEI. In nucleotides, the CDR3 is TGTGCCAGCAGTGAACGGCAGGTAGAGACCCAGTACTTC. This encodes CASSERQVETQYF.

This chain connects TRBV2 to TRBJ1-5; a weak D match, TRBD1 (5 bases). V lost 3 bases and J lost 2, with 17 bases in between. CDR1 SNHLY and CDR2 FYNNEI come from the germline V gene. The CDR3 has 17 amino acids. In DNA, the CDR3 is TGTGCCAGCAGTGATGGGTTGGGGGGAATGGGCAATCAGCCCCAGCATTTT. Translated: CASSDGLGGMGNQPQHF. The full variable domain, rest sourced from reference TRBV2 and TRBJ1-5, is EPEVTQTPSHQVTQMGQEVILRCVPISNHLYFYWYRQILGQKVEFLVSFYNNEISEKSEIFDDQFSVERPDGSNFTLKIRSTKLEDSAMYFCASSDGLGGMGNQPQHFGDGTRLSIL.

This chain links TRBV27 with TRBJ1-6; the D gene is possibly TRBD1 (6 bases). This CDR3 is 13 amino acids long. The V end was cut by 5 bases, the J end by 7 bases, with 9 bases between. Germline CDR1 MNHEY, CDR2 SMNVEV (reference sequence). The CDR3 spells CASSPGVNSPLHF. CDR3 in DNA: TGTGCCAGCAGTCCAGGGGTAAATTCACCCCTCCACTTT.

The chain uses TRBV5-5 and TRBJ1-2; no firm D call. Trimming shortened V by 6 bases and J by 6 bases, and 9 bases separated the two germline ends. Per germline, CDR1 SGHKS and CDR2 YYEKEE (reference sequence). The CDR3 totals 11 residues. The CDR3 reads CASTSGNGYTF. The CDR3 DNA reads TGTGCCAGCACCTCGGGTAATGGCTACACCTTC.

In DNA form, the CDR3 reads TGCGCCAGCAGCTTTATAGCGGGGGGGCCGGGGGAGACCCAGTACTTC. It translates to CASSFIAGGPGETQYF. The chain is built from TRBV5-1 and TRBJ2-5; TRBD2 aligns across 11 bases. The CDR3 covers 16 residues. Germline V gene data show CDR1 as SGHRS and CDR2 as YFSETQ. The J segment lost 5 bases and the V segment lost 2 bases, leaving 8 bases of the junction unmatched.

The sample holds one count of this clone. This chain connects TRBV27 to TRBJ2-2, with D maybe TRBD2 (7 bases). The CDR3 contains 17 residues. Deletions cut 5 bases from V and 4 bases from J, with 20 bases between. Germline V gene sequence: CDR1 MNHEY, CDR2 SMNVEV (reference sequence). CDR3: CASSPPRGGAFTGELFF. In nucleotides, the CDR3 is TGTGCCAGCAGTCCGCCGAGGGGGGGGGCGTTCACCGGGGAGCTGTTTTTT.

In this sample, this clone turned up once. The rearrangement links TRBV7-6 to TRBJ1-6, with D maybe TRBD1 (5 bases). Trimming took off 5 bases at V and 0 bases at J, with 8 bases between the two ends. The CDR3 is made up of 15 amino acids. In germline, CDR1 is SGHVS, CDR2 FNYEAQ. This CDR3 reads CASSEDNSYNSPLHF. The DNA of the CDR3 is TGTGCCAGCAGCGAGGACAACTCCTATAATTCACCCCTCCACTTT.

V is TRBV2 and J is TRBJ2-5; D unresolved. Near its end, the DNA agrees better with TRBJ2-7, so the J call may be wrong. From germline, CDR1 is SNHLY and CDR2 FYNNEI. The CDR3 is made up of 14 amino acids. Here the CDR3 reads CASSVRLPPYEQYF. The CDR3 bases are TGTGCCAGCAGTGTGCGACTCCCACCCTACGAGCAGTACTTC.

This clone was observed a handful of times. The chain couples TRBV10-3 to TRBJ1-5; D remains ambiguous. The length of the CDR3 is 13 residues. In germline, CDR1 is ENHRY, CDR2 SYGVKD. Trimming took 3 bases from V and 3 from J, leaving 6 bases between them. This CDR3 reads CAISEQTNQPQHF. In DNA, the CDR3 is TGTGCCATCAGTGAACAGACCAATCAGCCCCAGCATTTT.